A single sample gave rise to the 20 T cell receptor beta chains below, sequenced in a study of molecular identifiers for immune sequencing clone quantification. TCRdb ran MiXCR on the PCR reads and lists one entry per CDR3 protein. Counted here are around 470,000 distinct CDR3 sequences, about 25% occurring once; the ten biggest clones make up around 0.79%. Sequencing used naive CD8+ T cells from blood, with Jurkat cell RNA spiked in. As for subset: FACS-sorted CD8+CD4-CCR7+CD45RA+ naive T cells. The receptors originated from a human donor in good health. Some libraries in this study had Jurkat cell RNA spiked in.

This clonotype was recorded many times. In DNA form, the CDR3 reads TGTGCCAGCAGCTTAGGACTAGCGGGAGCTACTGAGCAGTTCTTC. The encoded protein is CASSLGLAGATEQFF. This rearrangement joins TRBV7-2 to TRBJ2-1, with 12 bases matching TRBD2. The CDR3 runs 15 residues. V shed 1 base and J 9 bases; nucleotides not matched to a gene: 4. In germline, CDR1 is SGHTA, CDR2 FQGNSA. Together with reference TRBV7-2 and TRBJ2-1, the CDR3 gives the full variable domain: GAGVSQSPSNKVTEKGKDVELRCDPISGHTALYWYRQSLGQGLEFLIYFQGNSAPDKSGLPSDRFSAERTGGSVSTLTIQRTQQEDSAVYLCASSLGLAGATEQFFGPGTRLTVL.

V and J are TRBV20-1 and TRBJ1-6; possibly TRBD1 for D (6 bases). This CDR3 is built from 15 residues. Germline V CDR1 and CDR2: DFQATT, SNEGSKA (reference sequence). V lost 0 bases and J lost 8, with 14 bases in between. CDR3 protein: CSARDRYRAYSPLHF. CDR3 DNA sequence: TGCAGTGCTAGAGATCGGTACAGGGCTTATTCACCCCTCCACTTT.

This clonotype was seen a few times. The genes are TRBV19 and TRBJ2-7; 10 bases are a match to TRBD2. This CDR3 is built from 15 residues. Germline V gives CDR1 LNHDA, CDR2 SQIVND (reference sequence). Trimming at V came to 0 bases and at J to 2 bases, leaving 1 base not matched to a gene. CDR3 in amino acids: CASSIELAGAYEQYF. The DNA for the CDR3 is TGTGCCAGTAGTATAGAGCTAGCGGGAGCCTACGAGCAGTACTTC. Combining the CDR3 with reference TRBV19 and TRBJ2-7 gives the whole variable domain DGGITQSPKYLFRKEGQNVTLSCEQNLNHDAMYWYRQDPGQGLRLIYYSQIVNDFQKGDIAEGYSVSREKKESFPLTVTSAQKNPTAFYLCASSIELAGAYEQYFGPGTRLTVT.

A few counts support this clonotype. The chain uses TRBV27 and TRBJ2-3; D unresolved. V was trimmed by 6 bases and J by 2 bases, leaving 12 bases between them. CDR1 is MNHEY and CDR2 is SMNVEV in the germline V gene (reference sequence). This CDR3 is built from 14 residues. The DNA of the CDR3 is TGTGCCAGCAGGCGGAGTTCCCCCACAGATACGCAGTATTTT. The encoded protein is CASRRSSPTDTQYF.

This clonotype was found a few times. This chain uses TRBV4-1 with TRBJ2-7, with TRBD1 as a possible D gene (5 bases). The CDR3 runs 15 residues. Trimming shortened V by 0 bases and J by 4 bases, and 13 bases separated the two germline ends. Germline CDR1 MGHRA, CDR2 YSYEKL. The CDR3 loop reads CASSQEDRDPYEQYF. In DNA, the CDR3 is TGCGCCAGCAGCCAAGAAGACAGAGATCCTTACGAGCAGTACTTC.

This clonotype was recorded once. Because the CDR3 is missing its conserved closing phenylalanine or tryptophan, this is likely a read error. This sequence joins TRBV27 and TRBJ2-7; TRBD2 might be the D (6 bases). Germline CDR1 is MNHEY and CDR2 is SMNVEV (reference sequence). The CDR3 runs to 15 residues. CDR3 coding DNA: TGTGCCAGCAGTTTAACCGGGGGAAGCTCCGACGAGCAGTACCTC. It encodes CASSLTGGSSDEQYL.

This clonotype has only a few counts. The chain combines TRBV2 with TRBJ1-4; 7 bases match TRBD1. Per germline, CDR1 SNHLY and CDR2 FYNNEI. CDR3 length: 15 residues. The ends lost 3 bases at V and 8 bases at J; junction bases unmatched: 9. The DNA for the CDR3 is TGTGCCAGCAGTGACTCCGACAGGGTGGGAGAAAAACTGTTTTTT. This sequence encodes CASSDSDRVGEKLFF.

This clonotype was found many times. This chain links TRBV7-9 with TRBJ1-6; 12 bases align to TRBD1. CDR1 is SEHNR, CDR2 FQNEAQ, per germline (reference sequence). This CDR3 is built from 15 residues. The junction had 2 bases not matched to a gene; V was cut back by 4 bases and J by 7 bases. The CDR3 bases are TGTGCCAGCAGCTGGGGACAGGGGGCAAATTCACCCCTCCACTTT. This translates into CASSWGQGANSPLHF.

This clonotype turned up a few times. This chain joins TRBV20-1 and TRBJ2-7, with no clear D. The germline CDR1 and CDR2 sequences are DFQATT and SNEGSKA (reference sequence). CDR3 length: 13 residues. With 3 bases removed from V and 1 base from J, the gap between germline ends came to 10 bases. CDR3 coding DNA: TGCAGTGCTAGCGATCGCATGTCCTACGAGCAGTACTTC. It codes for CSASDRMSYEQYF.

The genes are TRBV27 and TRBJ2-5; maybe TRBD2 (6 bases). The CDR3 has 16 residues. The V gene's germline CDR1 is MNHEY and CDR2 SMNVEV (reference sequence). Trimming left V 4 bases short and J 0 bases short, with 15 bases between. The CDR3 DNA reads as TGTGCCAGCAGTTCGTTTGCGGGGTTGTACCAAGAGACCCAGTACTTC. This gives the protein CASSSFAGLYQETQYF.

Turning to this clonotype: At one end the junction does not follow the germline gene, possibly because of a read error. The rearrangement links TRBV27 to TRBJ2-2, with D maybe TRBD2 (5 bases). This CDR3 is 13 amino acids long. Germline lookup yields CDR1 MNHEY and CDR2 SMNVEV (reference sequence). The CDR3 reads CASSLSLTGEPFF. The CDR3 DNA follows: TGTGCCAGCAGTTTATCACTCACCGGGGAGCCGTTTTTT.

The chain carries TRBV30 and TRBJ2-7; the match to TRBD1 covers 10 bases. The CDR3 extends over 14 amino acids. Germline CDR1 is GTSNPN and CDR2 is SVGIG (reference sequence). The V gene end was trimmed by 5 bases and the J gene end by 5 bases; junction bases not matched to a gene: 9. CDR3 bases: TGTGCCTGGGCCCCGGGACAGGGGTGGAACGAGCAGTACTTC. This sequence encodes CAWAPGQGWNEQYF.

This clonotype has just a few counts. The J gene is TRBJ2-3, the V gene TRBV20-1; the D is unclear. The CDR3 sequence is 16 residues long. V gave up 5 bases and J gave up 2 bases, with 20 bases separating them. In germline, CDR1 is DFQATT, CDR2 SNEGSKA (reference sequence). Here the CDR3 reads CSAHDVDLPYTDTQYF. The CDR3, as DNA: TGCAGTGCTCACGACGTTGACTTACCTTACACAGATACGCAGTATTTT.

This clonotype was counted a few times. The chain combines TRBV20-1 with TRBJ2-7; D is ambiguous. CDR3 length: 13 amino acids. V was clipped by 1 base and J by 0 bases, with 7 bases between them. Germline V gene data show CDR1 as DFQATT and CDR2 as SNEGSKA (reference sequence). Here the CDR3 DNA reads TGCAGTGCTAGAGGGCGCCTCTCCTACGAGCAGTACTTC. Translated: CSARGRLSYEQYF.

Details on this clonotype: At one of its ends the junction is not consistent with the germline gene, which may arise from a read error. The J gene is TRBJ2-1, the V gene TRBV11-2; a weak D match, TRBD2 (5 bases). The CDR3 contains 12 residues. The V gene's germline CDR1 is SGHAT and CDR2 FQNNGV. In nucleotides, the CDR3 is TGTGCCGGCAGCTTAGGAGGATATGAGCAGTTCTTC. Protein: CAGSLGGYEQFF.

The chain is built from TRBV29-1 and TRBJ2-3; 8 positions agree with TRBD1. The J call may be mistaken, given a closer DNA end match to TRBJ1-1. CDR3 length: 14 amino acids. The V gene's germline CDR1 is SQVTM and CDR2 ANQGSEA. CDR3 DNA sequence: TGCAGCGTCAGGACAGGGACCACGAACCCTGCCGCTTTCTTT. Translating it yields CSVRTGTTNPAAFF.

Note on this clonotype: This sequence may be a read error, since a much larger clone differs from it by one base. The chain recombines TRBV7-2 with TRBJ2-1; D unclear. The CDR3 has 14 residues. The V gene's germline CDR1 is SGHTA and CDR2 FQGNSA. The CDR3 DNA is TGTGCCAGCAGCTCAGTTAAGGGTCACAATGAGCAGTCCTTC. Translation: CASSSVKGHNEQSF.

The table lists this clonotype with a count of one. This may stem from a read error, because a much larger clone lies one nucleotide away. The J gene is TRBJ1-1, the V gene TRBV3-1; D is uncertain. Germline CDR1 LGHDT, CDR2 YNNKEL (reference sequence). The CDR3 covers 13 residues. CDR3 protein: CTSSQDLGTEAFF. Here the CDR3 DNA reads TGTACCAGCAGCCAAGATCTGGGCACCGAAGCTTTCTTT.

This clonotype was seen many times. CDR3 region: CASSYRGGANTGELFF. In DNA form, the CDR3 reads TGTGCCAGCAGTTACAGGGGCGGCGCGAACACCGGGGAGCTGTTTTTT. The chain employs TRBV6-5 and TRBJ2-2, with TRBD1 as a possible D gene (5 bases). Deletions cut 2 bases from V and 0 bases from J, with 10 bases between. This CDR3 has 16 residues. Germline CDR1 MNHEY, CDR2 SVGAGI.

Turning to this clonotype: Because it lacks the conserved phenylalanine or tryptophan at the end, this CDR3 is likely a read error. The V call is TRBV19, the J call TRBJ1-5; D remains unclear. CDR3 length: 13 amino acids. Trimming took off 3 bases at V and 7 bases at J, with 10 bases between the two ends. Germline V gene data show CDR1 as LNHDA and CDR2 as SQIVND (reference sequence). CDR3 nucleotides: TGTGCCAGTAGTATTGTGACTAAACAGCCCCAGCATTCT. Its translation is CASSIVTKQPQHS.